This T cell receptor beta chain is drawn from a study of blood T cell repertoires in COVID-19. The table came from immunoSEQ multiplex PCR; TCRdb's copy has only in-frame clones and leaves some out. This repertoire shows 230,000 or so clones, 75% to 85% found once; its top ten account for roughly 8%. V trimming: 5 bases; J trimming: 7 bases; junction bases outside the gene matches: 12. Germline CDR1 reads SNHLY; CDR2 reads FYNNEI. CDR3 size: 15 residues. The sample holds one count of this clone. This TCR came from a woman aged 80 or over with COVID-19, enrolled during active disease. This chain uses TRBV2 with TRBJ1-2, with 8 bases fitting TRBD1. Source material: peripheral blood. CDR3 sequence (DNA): TGTGCCAGCAGTTCTTCCTGGACAGGGAGGGGTGGCTACACCTTC. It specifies CASSSSWTGRGGYTF.